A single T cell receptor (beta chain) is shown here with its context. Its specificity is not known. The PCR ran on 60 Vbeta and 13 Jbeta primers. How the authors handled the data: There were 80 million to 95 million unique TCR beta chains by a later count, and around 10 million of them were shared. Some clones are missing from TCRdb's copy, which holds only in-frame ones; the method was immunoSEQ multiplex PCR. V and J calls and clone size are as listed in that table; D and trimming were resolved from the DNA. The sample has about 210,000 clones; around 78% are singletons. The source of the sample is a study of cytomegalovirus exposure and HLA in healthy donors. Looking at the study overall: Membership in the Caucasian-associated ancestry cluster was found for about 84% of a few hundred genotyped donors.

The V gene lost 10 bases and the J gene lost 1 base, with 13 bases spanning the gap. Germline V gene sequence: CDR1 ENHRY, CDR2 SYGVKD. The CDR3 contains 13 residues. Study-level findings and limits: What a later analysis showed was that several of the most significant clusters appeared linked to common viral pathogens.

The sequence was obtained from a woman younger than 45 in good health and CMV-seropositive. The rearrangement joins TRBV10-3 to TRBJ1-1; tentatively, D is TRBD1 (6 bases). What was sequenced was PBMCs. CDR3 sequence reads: CATLGQRNTEAFF. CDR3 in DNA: TGTGCCACCCTTGGACAGCGGAACACTGAAGCTTTCTTT.